These 8 T cell receptor beta chains came from one sample sequenced in a study of regulatory T cells in long-lasting Graves disease. Documented time point: newly diagnosed GD, antithyroid drugs for less than 3 months. PBMC RNA was the source of the TCR library. CDR3 regions were amplified by Arm-PCR using iRepertoire HTBI primers to build TCR beta libraries. MiXCR, applied by TCRdb to the multiplex PCR reads, yields one record per CDR3 protein. The sample carries fewer than 650,000 distinct CDR3 sequences, roughly 15% recorded once. This same sample was also taken into another study, of T cells in Graves' hyperthyroidism and ophthalmopathy.

The sequences come from peripheral blood mononuclear cells (PBMCs), collected at new diagnosis, from a patient treated with antithyroid drugs. All receptors derive from a woman aged 30 to 39 with Graves disease.

This clonotype was counted at least ten times. This rearrangement joins TRBV10-3 to TRBJ2-3, with D possibly TRBD2 on 5 matching bases. The CDR3 has 15 amino acids. The germline V gene encodes CDR1 ENHRY and CDR2 SYGVKD. Deletions cut 4 bases from V and 10 bases from J, with 21 bases between. Here the CDR3 reads CAISGSGDLRWAQYF. The CDR3 bases are TGTGCCATCAGTGGAAGCGGAGACCTTCGGTGGGCGCAGTATTTT.

The sample holds a few counts of this clonotype. The chain couples TRBV29-1 to TRBJ2-3; 8 bases map to TRBD2. The J segment lost 1 base and the V segment lost 6 bases, leaving 9 bases of the junction unmatched. Germline V gene sequence: CDR1 SQVTM, CDR2 ANQGSEA. The CDR3 sequence is 15 residues long. This CDR3 reads CSVGGGTRGTDTQYF. The CDR3 coding sequence is TGCAGCGTCGGGGGGGGGACTAGGGGCACAGATACGCAGTATTTT.

The table lists this clonotype with many counts. The gene calls are TRBV12-3 or TRBV12-4 and TRBJ1-4, with D maybe TRBD1 (6 bases). Trimming pared 8 bases from V and 8 bases from J, leaving 18 bases between. This CDR3 is 14 amino acids long. CDR3 sequence: CASAVTGTLEKLFF. Written as DNA, the CDR3 is TGTGCCAGCGCAGTCACAGGGACATTAGAAAAACTGTTTTTT.

The genes are TRBV6-1 and TRBJ2-1, with no clear D. The V and J ends lost 6 bases and 11 bases respectively, with 17 bases between them. Looked up from germline, CDR1 is MNHNS and CDR2 is SASEGT. This CDR3 is built from 13 residues. CDR3 residues: CASRYRQRDKQFF. The CDR3, as DNA: TGTGCCAGCAGGTATAGGCAACGAGATAAGCAGTTCTTC.

This clonotype was recorded many times. This sequence joins TRBV2 and TRBJ1-1, with 10 bases matching TRBD1. This CDR3 has 12 amino acids. V lost 11 bases and J lost 3; bases outside the gene matches: 3. The germline CDR1 and CDR2 sequences are SNHLY and FYNNEI. This chain's CDR3 is CAGTGADTEAFF. The CDR3 DNA follows: TGTGCCGGGACAGGGGCGGACACTGAAGCTTTCTTT.

To note about this clonotype: Given a much more abundant clone one base away, this may be a read error. The chain recombines TRBV7-8 with TRBJ2-7; D is possibly TRBD2 (6 bases). This CDR3 spans 15 amino acids. Germline V CDR1 and CDR2: SGHVS, FQNEAQ. CDR3 amino acids: CASSLGREVTYGQYF. The CDR3 nucleotides are TGTGCCAGCAGCTTAGGCAGGGAGGTAACCTACGGGCAGTACTTC.

This clonotype was seen ten or more times. The gene calls are TRBV28 and TRBJ1-1, with D hard to call. The CDR3 totals 12 residues. CDR1 is MDHEN, CDR2 SYDVKM, per germline. Trimming took 7 bases from V and 1 from J, leaving 7 bases between them. The CDR3: CASIAWNTEAFF. In nucleotides, the CDR3 is TGTGCCAGCATAGCCTGGAACACTGAAGCTTTCTTT.

The J gene is TRBJ2-3, the V gene TRBV2; D not certain. There are 11 residues in the CDR3. The V end was cut by 10 bases, the J end by 6 bases, with 11 bases between. Germline CDR1 is SNHLY and CDR2 is FYNNEI. CDR3 bases: TGTGCCACCCAAGGGTTCGATACGCAGTATTTT. Translating it yields CATQGFDTQYF.